This TCR beta chain emerged from a study of blood T cell repertoires in COVID-19 (TCRdb year 2020). Study-level background: Collaborator samples came from the United States, Italy and Spain and covered acute and convalescent phases of COVID-19. Where available, HLA class I and class II types were obtained from metadata supplied by the sample provider rather than from assay-based typing. The dataset comprised deeply sampled blood TCRbeta repertoires from subjects exposed to, actively infected with, or recovered from COVID-19. The material from the prospective study consisted of cDNA or gDNA derived from T cells, B-cell-depleted T cells, or PBMCs. The sample metadata nearly always contained a de-identified subject ID, COVID-19 status, age in years and sex. The samples were drawn from the first 160 participants of the ongoing ImmuneRACE study and from under 1,500 subjects provided by 6 global collaborators. The repertoires were made available in a free public database intended to serve as a resource for research on the immune response to SARS-CoV-2.

Summary of the overall study and its limitations: The amount of clinical and demographic metadata varied by source and participant and was provided uncurated.

The CDR3 runs 16 residues from the cysteine to the phenylalanine. Of all the DNA, just the CDR3 is kept, 48 bases in frame from base 1. In the germline V gene, CDR1 corresponds to SNHLY and CDR2 to FYNNEI. The V end gives up 6 bases and the J end 3 bases, leaving 8 bases in the junction not matched to a gene. The collaborating institutions used their own protocols to collect whole blood in K2EDTA tubes. For TCRbeta analysis, collaborator samples were shipped as frozen whole blood, as isolated PBMCs, or as DNA extracted from either sample type. TCRbeta CDR3 regions were amplified from genomic DNA by means of the immunoSEQ Assay, a bias-controlled multiplex PCR. On the study's bioinformatics: The number of nucleated cells in each sample was estimated by amplification of reference gene primers within the assay. Sequence reads were collapsed and filtered to measure the absolute abundance of every unique TCRbeta CDR3 rearrangement. For each sample, productive Simpson clonality was calculated as the square root of Simpson's diversity index over productive rearrangements. TCRdb holds this immuneACCESS table with in-frame rearrangements only. Some clones are missing; in checked studies, unresolved V genes explain under half, and the rest has no known cause. That table supplies the V and J calls and clone size; D and trimming were determined from the DNA. The sample profile shows about 120,000 clones; about 90% of them were found once. The ten largest make up 7.7% of the sample.

A remark on this clone: It lacks a known antigen. Nothing much larger sits one base from this clone, and base qualities are not available.

Recombination linked TRBV2 to TRBJ1-5; 10 bases in the junction line up with TRBD1. The specimen sequenced was peripheral blood. The clonotype originates from a human donor in a cohort sampled during active COVID-19. Here is the DNA: TGTGCCAGCAGAACCGACAGGGGGCCATCCAATCAGCCCCAGCATTTT. Its translation reads: CASRTDRGPSNQPQHF.